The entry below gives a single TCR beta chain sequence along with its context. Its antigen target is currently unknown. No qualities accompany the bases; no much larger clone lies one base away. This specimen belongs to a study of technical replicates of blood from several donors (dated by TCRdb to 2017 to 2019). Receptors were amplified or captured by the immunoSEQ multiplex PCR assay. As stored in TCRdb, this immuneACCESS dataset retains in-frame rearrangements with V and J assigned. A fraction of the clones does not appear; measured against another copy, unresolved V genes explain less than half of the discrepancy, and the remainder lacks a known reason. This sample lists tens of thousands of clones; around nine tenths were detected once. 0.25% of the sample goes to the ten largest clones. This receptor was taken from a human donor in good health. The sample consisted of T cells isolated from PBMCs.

The sequence in DNA is TGTGCCAGCAGTTCTCTGGGCAGCCGTGAAAAACTGTTTTTT. This sequence encodes CASSSLGSREKLFF. The chain uses TRBV5-6 and TRBJ1-4; no D gene can be assigned with confidence. V was cut back by 5 bases and J by 7 bases, leaving a gap of 15 bases between them. CDR1 and CDR2 are read off the germline V gene as SGHDT and YYEEEE. The CDR3 numbers 14 residues from cysteine through phenylalanine. Kept here is only the CDR3 DNA, which spans 42 bases and is read in frame from base 1.